This T cell receptor beta chain was documented in a study of T cell responses to AZD1222 COVID-19 vaccine. Germline V gene lookup returns CDR1 LNHDA and CDR2 SQIVND (reference sequence). Losses at the gene ends were 5 bases for V and 4 bases for J; bases not matched to a gene: 9. The CDR3 has 15 amino acids. Study-level findings and limits: Clonal diversity was possibly underestimated; the donors were predominantly white British and more often female. Close to half of all spike-specific TCRs reportedly target regions of the variants that are unmutated. Two doses of AZD1222 preceded a rise in Spike-specific TCR breadth and depth.

The table came from immunoSEQ multiplex PCR; TCRdb's copy has only in-frame clones and leaves some out. The sample has 150,000 to 170,000 clones; roughly 90% are singletons. With regard to this clone: No antigen is known for it.

The clonotype originates from an adult in good health. Sample: peripheral blood, taken on day 0 of MenACWY control vaccination. The V and J genes are TRBV19 and TRBJ1-1; 8 nucleotides agree with TRBD1. CDR3 DNA: TGTGCCAGTAGTCTCCTCGGTACAGGGGGCACTGAAGCTTTCTTT. Its translation is CASSLLGTGGTEAFF.